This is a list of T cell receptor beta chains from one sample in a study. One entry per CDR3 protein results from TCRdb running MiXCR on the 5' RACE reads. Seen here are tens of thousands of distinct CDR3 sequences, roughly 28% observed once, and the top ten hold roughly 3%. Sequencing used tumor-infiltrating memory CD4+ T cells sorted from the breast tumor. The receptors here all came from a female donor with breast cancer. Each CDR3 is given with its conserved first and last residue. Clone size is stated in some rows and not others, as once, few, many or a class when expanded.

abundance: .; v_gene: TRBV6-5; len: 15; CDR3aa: CASSSYRGAGNTIYF
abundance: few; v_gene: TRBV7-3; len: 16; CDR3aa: CASSPEWGGVEDTQYF
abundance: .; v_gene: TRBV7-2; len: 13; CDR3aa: CASSSQGGSEAFF
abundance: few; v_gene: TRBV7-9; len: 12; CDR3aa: CASSGGQDTQYF
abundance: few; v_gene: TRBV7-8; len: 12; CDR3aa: CASSPRQGGAFF
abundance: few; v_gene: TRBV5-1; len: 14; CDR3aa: CASSFGTTNEKLFF
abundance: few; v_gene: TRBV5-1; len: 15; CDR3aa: CASSLVGGQHNEQFF
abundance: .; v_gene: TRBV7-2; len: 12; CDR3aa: CASSFGRVTQYF
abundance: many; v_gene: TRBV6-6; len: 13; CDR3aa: CASSATGISPLHF
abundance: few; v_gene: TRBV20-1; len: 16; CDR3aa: CSAPRGGQATYNEQFF
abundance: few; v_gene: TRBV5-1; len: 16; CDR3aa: CASSLDGRADTDTQYF
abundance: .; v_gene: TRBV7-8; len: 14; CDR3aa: CASSRTSGSDEQFF
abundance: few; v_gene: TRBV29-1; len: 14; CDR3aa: CSVVKTVSPDTQYF